This TCR beta chain is from a study of cytomegalovirus exposure and HLA in healthy donors. Of note for this clone: Its target is not known.

General observations from the study: TCR beta V segments were, for the most part, productive about 87% or about 30% of the time in an earlier analysis.

The CDR3 contains 16 residues. V gave up 2 bases and J gave up 1 base, with 13 bases separating them. Germline V lookup: CDR1 MNHEY, CDR2 SMNVEV (reference sequence). Primers for the PCR totalled 60 Vbeta and 13 Jbeta. Per the original methods: Counted up in a later analysis, unique TCR beta chains came to some 72 million, with around 12 million shared. Assay used: immunoSEQ multiplex PCR; TCRdb lists only in-frame clones, some missing. D and trimming come from the DNA, and the V and J calls and clone size come from that table. Among under 200,000 clones listed, 60% to 80% were seen once. This TCR derives from a man between 45 and 60 years old in good health and CMV-seropositive. The chain links TRBV27 to TRBJ2-3; possible D gene TRBD2, 6 bases. The material sequenced was PBMCs. DNA for the CDR3: TGTGCCAGCAGTTTACTAGGGCCGGGAGGCACAGATACGCAGTATTTT. This encodes CASSLLGPGGTDTQYF.